This passage covers 2 T cell receptor beta chains from one sample sequenced in a study of cytomegalovirus exposure and HLA in healthy donors. PCR involved 60 Vbeta and 13 Jbeta primers. Some clones are missing from TCRdb's copy, which holds only in-frame ones; the method was immunoSEQ multiplex PCR. The sample shows fewer than 200,000 clones, roughly 89% of them seen only once. Sequencing was done on a sample of PBMCs. The receptors originated from a woman aged 25 to 39 in good health and CMV-seronegative.

The genes are TRBV11-2 and TRBJ2-7; no reliable D call. Per germline, CDR1 SGHAT and CDR2 FQNNGV. There are 15 residues in the CDR3. V was cut by 0 bases and J by 3 bases, with 12 bases left in between. CDR3 nucleotide sequence: TGTGCCAGCAGCTTAGAGTCTACCCTTATCTACGAGCAGTACTTC. It specifies CASSLESTLIYEQYF. The full variable domain, rest sourced from reference TRBV11-2 and TRBJ2-7, is EAGVAQSPRYKIIEKRQSVAFWCNPISGHATLYWYQQILGQGPKLLIQFQNNGVVDDSQLPKDRFSAERLKGVDSTLKIQPAKLEDSAVYLCASSLESTLIYEQYFGPGTRLTVT.

The chain has TRBV18 and TRBJ2-5; D is perhaps TRBD1 (6 bases). Trimming cost V 3 bases and J 0 bases, with 14 bases left between them. This CDR3 has 16 residues. Germline values: CDR1 KGHSH, CDR2 LQKENI. The CDR3 reads CASSPRQDVYQETQYF. CDR3 sequence (DNA): TGTGCCAGCTCACCCAGACAGGATGTGTACCAAGAGACCCAGTACTTC.